The 10 T cell receptor beta chains below come from one sample, sequenced in a study of T-cell reconstitution after alpha-beta-depleted transplantation in children. Unique molecular identifiers were built into the TCRbeta library. TCRdb reprocessed the PCR reads via MiXCR and lists one record per CDR3 protein. The table records roughly 100,000 distinct CDR3 sequences, under 9% of them present only once. Sample: PBMCs, taken before TCRalphabeta/CD19-depleted stem cell transplant. The receptor set was obtained from a boy under 10 years old with acute lymphoblastic leukemia, due to receive a stem cell transplant.

This clonotype occurred many times. The chain carries TRBV14 and TRBJ1-2; 10 bases map to TRBD1. Trimming cost V 4 bases and J 5 bases; bases outside gene matches: 4. This CDR3 comprises 14 residues. Per germline, CDR1 SGHDN and CDR2 FVKESK. The DNA for the CDR3 is TGTGCCAGCAGCCCACGGGACAGGGGATATGGCTACACCTTC. This sequence encodes CASSPRDRGYGYTF.

This clonotype was counted at least ten times. The genes are TRBV4-3 and TRBJ1-2; 10 positions match TRBD1. CDR1 and CDR2 from the germline V gene are LGHNA and YSLEER. The CDR3 covers 14 residues. The V gene end was trimmed by 6 bases and the J gene end by 3 bases; junction bases not matched to a gene: 4. The CDR3 loop is CASSRGTGDYGYTF. CDR3 in DNA: TGCGCCAGCAGTCGAGGGACAGGGGACTATGGCTACACCTTC.

This clonotype was observed at least ten times. The CDR3 protein is CASSELTVYEQYF. The CDR3 DNA reads TGTGCCAGCAGTGAACTAACGGTGTACGAGCAGTACTTC. The rearrangement links TRBV6-1 to TRBJ2-7; D not resolved. V was clipped by 2 bases and J by 4 bases, with 9 bases between them. The CDR3 is made up of 13 amino acids. Looked up from germline, CDR1 is MNHNS and CDR2 is SASEGT.

This sequence joins TRBV5-1 and TRBJ2-7; D is ambiguous. The V gene's germline CDR1 is SGHRS and CDR2 YFSETQ. The V end was cut by 0 bases, the J end by 3 bases, with 7 bases between. This CDR3 is built from 13 residues. The CDR3 region has the DNA TGCGCCAGCAGCTTGGAAGGTTACTACGAGCAGTACTTC. Translated, it gives CASSLEGYYEQYF.

The table lists this clonotype with many counts. This chain joins TRBV5-4 and TRBJ2-7; D might be TRBD2 (5 bases). The V gene lost 4 bases and the J gene lost 1 base, with 15 bases spanning the gap. Germline assignment: CDR1 SGHNT and CDR2 YYREEE (reference sequence). The CDR3 is 15 residues long. Here the CDR3 reads CASSLYEGRSYEQYF. The DNA of the CDR3 is TGTGCCAGCAGCCTATACGAGGGTCGGTCCTACGAGCAGTACTTC.

This clonotype was picked up many times. The V gene is TRBV28, the J gene TRBJ1-6; no firm D call. Germline lookup yields CDR1 MDHEN and CDR2 SYDVKM. V dropped 7 bases and J dropped 9 bases, with 13 bases sitting between them. The CDR3 covers 13 residues. The CDR3 nucleotides are TGTGCCAGCACCGCTCATTTTGGTTCACCCCTCCACTTT. This encodes CASTAHFGSPLHF. Variable domain in full (rest from reference TRBV28 and TRBJ1-6): DVKVTQSSRYLVKRTGEKVFLECVQDMDHENMFWYRQDPGLGLRLIYFSYDVKMKEKGDIPEGYSVSREKKERFSLILESASTNQTSMYLCASTAHFGSPLHFGNGTRLTVT.

This clonotype occurred many times. V usage is TRBV4-3 and J usage is TRBJ2-1, with TRBD1 identical over 10 bases. J was trimmed by 7 bases and V by 0 bases; bases with no gene match: 12. Germline V gene data show CDR1 as LGHNA and CDR2 as YSLEER. There are 18 residues in the CDR3. The CDR3 protein is CASSQEASGTGALNEQFF. CDR3 sequence (DNA): TGCGCCAGCAGCCAAGAGGCTTCCGGGACAGGGGCTTTGAATGAGCAGTTCTTC.

Ten or more counts support this clonotype. The V call is TRBV3-1, the J call TRBJ1-1; D call uncertain. The CDR3 spans 14 residues. The germline CDR1 and CDR2 sequences are LGHDT and YNNKEL (reference sequence). V lost 5 bases, J lost 11 bases, and 21 bases lay in between. DNA for the CDR3: TGTGCCAGCAGCTCCGGTGTCAGCCCTCGAGGGGCTTTCTTT. Translated: CASSSGVSPRGAFF.

This clonotype appeared many times. The chain recombines TRBV28 with TRBJ2-1; 7 bases agree with TRBD1. V lost 4 bases to trimming and J lost 6 bases; unmatched junction nucleotides: 3. Germline CDR1 reads MDHEN; CDR2 reads SYDVKM. This CDR3 has 13 amino acids. The DNA for the CDR3 is TGTGCCAGCAGTTCTTACAGGGGCAATGAGCAGTTCTTC. This translates into CASSSYRGNEQFF. Using reference TRBV28 and TRBJ2-1 for the parts outside the CDR3, the full variable domain is DVKVTQSSRYLVKRTGEKVFLECVQDMDHENMFWYRQDPGLGLRLIYFSYDVKMKEKGDIPEGYSVSREKKERFSLILESASTNQTSMYLCASSSYRGNEQFFGPGTRLTVL.

This clonotype appeared many times. This chain connects TRBV5-6 to TRBJ2-3; no definite D call. The V and J ends lost 4 bases and 4 bases respectively, with 10 bases between them. This CDR3 is built from 13 residues. The V gene's germline CDR1 is SGHDT and CDR2 YYEEEE. DNA for the CDR3: TGTGCCAGCAGCAAGTATATCGCAGATACGCAGTATTTT. It specifies CASSKYIADTQYF.